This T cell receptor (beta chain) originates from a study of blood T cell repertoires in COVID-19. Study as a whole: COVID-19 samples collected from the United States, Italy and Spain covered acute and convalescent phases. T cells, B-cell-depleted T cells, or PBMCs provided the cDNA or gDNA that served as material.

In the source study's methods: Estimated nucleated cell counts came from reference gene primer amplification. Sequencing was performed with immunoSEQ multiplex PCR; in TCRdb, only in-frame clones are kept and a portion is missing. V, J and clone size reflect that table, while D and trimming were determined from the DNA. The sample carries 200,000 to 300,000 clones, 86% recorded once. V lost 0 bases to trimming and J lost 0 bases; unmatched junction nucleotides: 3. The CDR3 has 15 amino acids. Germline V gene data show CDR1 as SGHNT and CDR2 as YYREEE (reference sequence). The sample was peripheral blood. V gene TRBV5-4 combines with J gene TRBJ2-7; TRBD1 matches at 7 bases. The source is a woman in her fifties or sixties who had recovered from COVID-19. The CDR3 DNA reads TGTGCCAGCAGCTTGGGGCCAGGGGGCTCCTACGAGCAGTACTTC. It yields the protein CASSLGPGGSYEQYF. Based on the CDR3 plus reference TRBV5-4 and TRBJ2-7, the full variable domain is ETGVTQSPTHLIKTRGQQVTLRCSSQSGHNTVSWYQQALGQGPQFIFQYYREEENGRGNFPPRFSGLQFPNYSSELNVNALELDDSALYLCASSLGPGGSYEQYFGPGTRLTVT.